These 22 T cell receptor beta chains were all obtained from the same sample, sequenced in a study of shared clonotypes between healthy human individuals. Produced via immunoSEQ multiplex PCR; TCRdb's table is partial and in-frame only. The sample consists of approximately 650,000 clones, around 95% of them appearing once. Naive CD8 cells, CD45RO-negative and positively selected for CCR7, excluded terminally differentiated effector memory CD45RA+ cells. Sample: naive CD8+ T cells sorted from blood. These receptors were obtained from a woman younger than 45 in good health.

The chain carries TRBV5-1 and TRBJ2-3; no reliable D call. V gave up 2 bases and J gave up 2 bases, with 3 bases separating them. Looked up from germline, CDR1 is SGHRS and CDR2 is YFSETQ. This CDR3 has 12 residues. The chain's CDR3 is CASSFPTDTQYF. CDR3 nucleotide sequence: TGCGCCAGCAGCTTCCCCACAGATACGCAGTATTTT.

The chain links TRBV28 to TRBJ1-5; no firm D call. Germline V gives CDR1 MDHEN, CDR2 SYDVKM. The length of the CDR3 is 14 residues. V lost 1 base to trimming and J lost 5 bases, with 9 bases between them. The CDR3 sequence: CASSLLGQYQPQHF. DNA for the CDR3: TGTGCCAGCAGTTTATTGGGCCAATATCAGCCCCAGCATTTT.

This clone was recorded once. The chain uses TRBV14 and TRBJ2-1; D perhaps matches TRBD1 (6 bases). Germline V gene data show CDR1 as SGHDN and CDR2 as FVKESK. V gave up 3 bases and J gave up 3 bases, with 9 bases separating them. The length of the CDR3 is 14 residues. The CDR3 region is CASSHRGNYNEQFF. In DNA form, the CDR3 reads TGTGCCAGCAGCCACAGGGGTAACTACAATGAGCAGTTCTTC.

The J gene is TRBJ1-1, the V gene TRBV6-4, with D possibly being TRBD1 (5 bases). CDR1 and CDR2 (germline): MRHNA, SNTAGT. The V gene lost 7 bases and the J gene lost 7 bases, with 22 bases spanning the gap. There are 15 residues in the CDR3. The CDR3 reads CASKAGREGQGEAFF. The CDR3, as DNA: TGTGCCAGCAAAGCAGGGAGGGAGGGCCAGGGTGAAGCTTTCTTT.

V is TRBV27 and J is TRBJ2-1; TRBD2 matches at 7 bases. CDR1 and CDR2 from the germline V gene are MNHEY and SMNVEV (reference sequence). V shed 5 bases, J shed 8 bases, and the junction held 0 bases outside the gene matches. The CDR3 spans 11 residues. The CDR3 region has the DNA TGTGCCAGCAGTGGGGGGGATGAGCAGTTCTTC. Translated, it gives CASSGGDEQFF.

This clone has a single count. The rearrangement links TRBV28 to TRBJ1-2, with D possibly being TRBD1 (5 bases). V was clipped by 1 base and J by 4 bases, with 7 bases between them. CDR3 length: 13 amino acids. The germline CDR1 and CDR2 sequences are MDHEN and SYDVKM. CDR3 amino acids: CASSLLGGYGYTF. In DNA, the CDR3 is TGTGCCAGCAGTTTATTGGGGGGCTATGGCTACACCTTC.

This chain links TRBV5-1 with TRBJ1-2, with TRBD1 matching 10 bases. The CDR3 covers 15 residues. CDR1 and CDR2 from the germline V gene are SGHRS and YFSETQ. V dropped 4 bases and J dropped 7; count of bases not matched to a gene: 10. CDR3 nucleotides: TGCGCCAGCAGCCCAGGACAGACAGGGGGCCCTGGCTACACCTTC. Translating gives CASSPGQTGGPGYTF.

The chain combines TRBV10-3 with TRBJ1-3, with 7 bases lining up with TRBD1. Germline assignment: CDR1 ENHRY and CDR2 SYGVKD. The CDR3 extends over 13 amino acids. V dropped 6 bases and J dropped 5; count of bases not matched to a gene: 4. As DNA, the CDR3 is TGTGCCATCAGAGACAGGGATCGAAACACCATATATTTT. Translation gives CAIRDRDRNTIYF.

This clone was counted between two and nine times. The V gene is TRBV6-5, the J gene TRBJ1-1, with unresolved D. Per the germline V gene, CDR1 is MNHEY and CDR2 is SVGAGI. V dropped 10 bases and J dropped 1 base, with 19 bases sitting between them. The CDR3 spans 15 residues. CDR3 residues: CATAKEHGPNTEAFF. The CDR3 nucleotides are TGTGCCACCGCAAAAGAGCACGGGCCGAACACTGAAGCTTTCTTT.

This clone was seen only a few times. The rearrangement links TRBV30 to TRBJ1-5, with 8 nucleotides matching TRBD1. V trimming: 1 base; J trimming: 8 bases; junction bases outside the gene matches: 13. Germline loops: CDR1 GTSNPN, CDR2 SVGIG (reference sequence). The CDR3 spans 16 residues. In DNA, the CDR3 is TGTGCCTGGAGTGGGCCATCTGGACAGGGTAATGAGCCCCAGCATTTT. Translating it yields CAWSGPSGQGNEPQHF.

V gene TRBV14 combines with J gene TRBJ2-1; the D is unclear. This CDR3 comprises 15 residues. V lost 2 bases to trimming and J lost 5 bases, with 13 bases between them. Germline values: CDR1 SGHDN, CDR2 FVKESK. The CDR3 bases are TGTGCCAGCAGCCAAAATAAGGACGGAAACAATGAGCAGTTCTTC. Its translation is CASSQNKDGNNEQFF.

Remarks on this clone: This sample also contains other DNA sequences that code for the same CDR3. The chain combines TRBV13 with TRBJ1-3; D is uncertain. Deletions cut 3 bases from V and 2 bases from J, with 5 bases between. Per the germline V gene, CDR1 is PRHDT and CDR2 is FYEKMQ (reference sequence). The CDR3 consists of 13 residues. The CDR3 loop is CASSFGAGNTIYF. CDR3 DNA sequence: TGTGCCAGCAGCTTTGGCGCTGGAAACACCATATATTTT.

The CDR3 loop reads CASSILAGGRTGELFF. CDR3 nucleotide sequence: TGTGCCAGCAGCATACTAGCGGGAGGACGTACCGGGGAGCTGTTTTTT. This chain connects TRBV7-3 to TRBJ2-2; 12 nucleotides match TRBD2. V was clipped by 5 bases and J by 5 bases; unmatched bases: 6. The germline V gene encodes CDR1 SGHTA and CDR2 FQGTGA. This CDR3 region has 16 residues.

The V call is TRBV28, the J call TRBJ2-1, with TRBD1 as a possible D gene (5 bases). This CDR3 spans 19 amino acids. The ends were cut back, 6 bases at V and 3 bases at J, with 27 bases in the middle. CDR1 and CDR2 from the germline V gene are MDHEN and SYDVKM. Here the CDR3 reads CASSSPYRPTQDNYNEQFF. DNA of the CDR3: TGTGCCAGCAGCAGTCCCTATCGACCGACCCAGGACAACTACAATGAGCAGTTCTTC.

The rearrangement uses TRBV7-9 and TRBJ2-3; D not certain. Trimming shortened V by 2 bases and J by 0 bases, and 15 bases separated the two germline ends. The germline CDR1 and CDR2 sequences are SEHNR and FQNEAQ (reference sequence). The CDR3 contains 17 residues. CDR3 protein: CASSLPSGFTSTDTQYF. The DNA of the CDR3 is TGTGCCAGCAGCTTACCCTCGGGCTTCACTAGCACAGATACGCAGTATTTT.

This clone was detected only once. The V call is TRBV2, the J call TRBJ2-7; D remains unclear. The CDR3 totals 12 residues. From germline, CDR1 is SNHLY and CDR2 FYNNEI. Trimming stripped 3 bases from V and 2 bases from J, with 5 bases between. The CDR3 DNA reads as TGTGCCAGCAGTGACACCACCTACGAGCAGTACTTC. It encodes CASSDTTYEQYF. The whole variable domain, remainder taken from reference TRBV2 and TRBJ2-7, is EPEVTQTPSHQVTQMGQEVILRCVPISNHLYFYWYRQILGQKVEFLVSFYNNEISEKSEIFDDQFSVERPDGSNFTLKIRSTKLEDSAMYFCASSDTTYEQYFGPGTRLTVT.

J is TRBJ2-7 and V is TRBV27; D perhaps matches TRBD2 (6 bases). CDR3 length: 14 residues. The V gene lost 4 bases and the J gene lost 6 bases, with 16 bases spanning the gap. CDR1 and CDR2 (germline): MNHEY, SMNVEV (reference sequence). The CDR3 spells CASSSPGLSSEQYF. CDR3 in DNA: TGTGCCAGCAGTTCCCCGGGACTGAGCTCCGAGCAGTACTTC.

The CDR3 region has the DNA TGTGCCAGCAAGGACCGGACCTACGAGCAGTACTTC. This sequence encodes CASKDRTYEQYF. The chain has TRBV27 and TRBJ2-7; D unresolved. Germline-derived CDR1 and CDR2 are MNHEY and SMNVEV (reference sequence). The CDR3 totals 12 residues. Deletions cut 7 bases from V and 2 bases from J, with 9 bases between.

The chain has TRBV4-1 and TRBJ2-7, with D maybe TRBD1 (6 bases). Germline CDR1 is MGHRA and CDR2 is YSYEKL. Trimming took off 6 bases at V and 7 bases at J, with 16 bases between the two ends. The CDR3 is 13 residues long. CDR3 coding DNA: TGCGCCAGCAGGTATACAGGGTCCGGTGAGCAGTACTTC. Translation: CASRYTGSGEQYF.

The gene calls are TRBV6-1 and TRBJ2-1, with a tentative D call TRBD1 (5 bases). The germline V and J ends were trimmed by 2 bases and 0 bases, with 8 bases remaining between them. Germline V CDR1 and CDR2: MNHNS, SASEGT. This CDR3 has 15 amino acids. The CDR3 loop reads CASSEYDSSYNEQFF. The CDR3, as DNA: TGTGCCAGCAGTGAATACGACAGCTCCTACAATGAGCAGTTCTTC.

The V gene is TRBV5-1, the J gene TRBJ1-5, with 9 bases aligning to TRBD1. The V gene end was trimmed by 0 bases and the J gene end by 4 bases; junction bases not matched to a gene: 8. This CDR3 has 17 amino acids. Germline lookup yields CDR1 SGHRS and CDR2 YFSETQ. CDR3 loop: CASSLADRGSGNQPQHF. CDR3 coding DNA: TGCGCCAGCAGCTTGGCCGACAGGGGGAGTGGAAATCAGCCCCAGCATTTT.

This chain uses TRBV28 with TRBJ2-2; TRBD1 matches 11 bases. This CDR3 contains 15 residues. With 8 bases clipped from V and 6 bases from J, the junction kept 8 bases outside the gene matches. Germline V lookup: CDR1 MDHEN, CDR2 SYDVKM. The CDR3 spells CASEPGTGGPGELFF. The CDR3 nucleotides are TGTGCCAGCGAACCGGGGACAGGGGGTCCCGGGGAGCTGTTTTTT.